The next 30 T cell receptor beta chains were all read from a single sample in a study of regulatory T cells in long-lasting Graves disease. TCR beta libraries were built with iRepertoire HTBI primers and Arm-PCR of CDR3 regions. TCRdb recomputed calls from the multiplex PCR reads with MiXCR, one row per CDR3 protein. Of approximately 350,000 distinct CDR3 sequences in the sample, around 15% were seen once. Regarding time point: newly diagnosed GD, antithyroid drugs for less than 3 months. Extracted RNA from PBMCs served as the source of the TCR library. These data are also associated with another study on T cells in Graves' hyperthyroidism and ophthalmopathy.

This specimen consisted of peripheral blood mononuclear cells (PBMCs), obtained at new diagnosis, from a patient treated with antithyroid drugs. The receptors stem from a woman under 30 with Graves disease.

The chain recombines TRBV19 with TRBJ2-5; D is unresolved. CDR3 length: 14 residues. V gave up 2 bases and J gave up 1 base, with 8 bases separating them. Germline-derived CDR1 and CDR2 are LNHDA and SQIVND (reference sequence). The CDR3 here is CASSILGSQETQYF. The CDR3 DNA follows: TGTGCCAGTAGTATATTAGGCTCCCAAGAGACCCAGTACTTC. Drawing the rest from reference TRBV19 and TRBJ2-5, the complete variable domain is DGGITQSPKYLFRKEGQNVTLSCEQNLNHDAMYWYRQDPGQGLRLIYYSQIVNDFQKGDIAEGYSVSREKKESFPLTVTSAQKNPTAFYLCASSILGSQETQYFGPGTRLLVL.

In its sample, this clonotype was seen a few times. This rearrangement joins TRBV5-6 to TRBJ1-2, with 8 bases identical to TRBD1. Germline V gives CDR1 SGHDT, CDR2 YYEEEE. CDR3 size: 14 residues. Trimming at V came to 4 bases and at J to 5 bases, leaving 7 bases not matched to a gene. In nucleotides, the CDR3 is TGTGCCAGCAGCCCTACGGACAGGGAATATGGCTACACCTTC. As protein: CASSPTDREYGYTF.

This clonotype was detected ten times or more. In DNA, the CDR3 is TGTGCCAGCGAAGGGTTGGGGGGGAGGAACACTGAAGCTTTCTTT. This gives the protein CASEGLGGRNTEAFF. This chain connects TRBV6-1 to TRBJ1-1; possible D gene TRBD1, 5 bases. Germline V lookup: CDR1 MNHNS, CDR2 SASEGT. The CDR3 is made up of 15 amino acids. The germline V and J ends were trimmed by 8 bases and 1 base, with 17 bases remaining between them.

This clonotype was seen at least ten times. The chain combines TRBV27 with TRBJ1-6; perhaps TRBD1 as D (6 bases). Germline CDR1 and CDR2: MNHEY and SMNVEV (reference sequence). This CDR3 contains 15 residues. V lost 5 bases, J lost 9 bases, and 17 bases lay in between. The CDR3 DNA is TGTGCCAGCAGTCTTCCGGGGGGCGCGGGTTCACCCCTCCACTTT. As protein: CASSLPGGAGSPLHF.

This sequence joins TRBV6-2 or TRBV6-3 and TRBJ2-1; 9 nucleotides match TRBD2. V shed 0 bases, J shed 0 bases, and the junction held 15 bases outside the gene matches. The CDR3 sequence is 21 residues long. Looked up from germline, CDR1 is MNHEY and CDR2 is SVGEGT. The CDR3 DNA is TGTGCCAGCAGTTACTCGGCGGGGGCGGTAGGCGGGGGGGCCTCCTACAATGAGCAGTTCTTC. Residues: CASSYSAGAVGGGASYNEQFF.

Ten or more counts support this clonotype. The V call is TRBV11-2, the J call TRBJ1-1; D not certain. V was shortened by 7 bases and J by 7 bases, with 16 bases between the two germline ends. Germline lookup yields CDR1 SGHAT and CDR2 FQNNGV. This CDR3 region has 13 residues. The CDR3, as DNA: TGTGCCAGCATCAGCCCCCGAGCCAGTGAAGCTTTCTTT. As protein: CASISPRASEAFF.

The rearrangement links TRBV20-1 to TRBJ2-7; TRBD2 aligns across 10 bases. Looked up from germline, CDR1 is DFQATT and CDR2 is SNEGSKA (reference sequence). The CDR3 loop spans 14 amino acids. The J segment lost 7 bases and the V segment lost 6 bases, leaving 12 bases of the junction unmatched. CDR3 loop: CSASGTSARREQYF. The CDR3 DNA reads as TGCAGTGCCTCCGGGACTAGCGCCCGTCGGGAGCAGTACTTC.

This clonotype was counted between two and nine times. The rearrangement links TRBV10-1 to TRBJ2-1; 10 bases map to TRBD2. The CDR3 is made up of 17 amino acids. V shed 5 bases and J 1 base; nucleotides not matched to a gene: 8. From germline, CDR1 is WNHNN and CDR2 SYGVQD (reference sequence). CDR3 loop: CASSSPSSGGSYNEQFF. CDR3 coding DNA: TGCGCCAGCAGTTCTCCTTCTAGCGGGGGATCCTACAATGAGCAGTTCTTC.

This clonotype turned up a few times. This chain connects TRBV12-3 or TRBV12-4 to TRBJ2-3; D might be TRBD2 (5 bases). The CDR3 runs to 15 residues. V gave up 5 bases and J gave up 0 bases, with 12 bases separating them. CDR3 bases: TGTGCCAGCAGTGGCCCGGGAACTAGCACAGATACGCAGTATTTT. Translated: CASSGPGTSTDTQYF.

This clonotype was seen at least ten times. This chain connects TRBV10-3 to TRBJ1-1; TRBD1 matches at 7 bases. The CDR3 extends over 14 amino acids. The ends lost 3 bases at V and 4 bases at J; junction bases unmatched: 5. In germline, CDR1 is ENHRY, CDR2 SYGVKD. This CDR3 is CAISDPRGSTEAFF. CDR3 DNA sequence: TGTGCCATCAGTGACCCCAGGGGGAGCACTGAAGCTTTCTTT.

This clonotype was counted ten times or more. The chain couples TRBV20-1 to TRBJ2-1; TRBD2 might be the D (5 bases). CDR3 length equals 16 residues. Germline-derived CDR1 and CDR2 are DFQATT and SNEGSKA (reference sequence). V was pared by 6 bases and J by 4 bases, with 22 bases between. This CDR3 reads CSAGGAGWGAYNEQFF. The CDR3 bases are TGCAGTGCCGGAGGAGCTGGGTGGGGAGCTTACAATGAGCAGTTCTTC.

This clonotype was seen ten or more times. V and J are TRBV18 and TRBJ1-6; a weak D match, TRBD1 (6 bases). CDR3 length: 18 residues. The germline V gene encodes CDR1 KGHSH and CDR2 LQKENI. V was clipped by 2 bases and J by 0 bases, with 14 bases between them. The CDR3 DNA follows: TGTGCCAGCTCACCAATCAGACAGGAGAGCTCCTATAATTCACCCCTCCACTTT. This sequence encodes CASSPIRQESSYNSPLHF.

In its sample, this clonotype was seen many times. The V call is TRBV20-1, the J call TRBJ2-5, with TRBD1 matching 9 bases. With V trimmed by 5 bases and J by 3 bases, 4 bases remained unmatched. CDR3 length equals 13 residues. Germline CDR1 DFQATT, CDR2 SNEGSKA (reference sequence). The DNA for the CDR3 is TGCAGTGCTCAGACAGGGGGTAAAGAGACCCAGTACTTC. Translating gives CSAQTGGKETQYF.

This chain connects TRBV19 to TRBJ1-5, with D possibly being TRBD1 (5 bases). V was cut by 6 bases and J by 6 bases, with 12 bases left in between. The CDR3 loop spans 13 amino acids. The V gene's germline CDR1 is LNHDA and CDR2 SQIVND (reference sequence). The CDR3 nucleotides read TGTGCCAGTAGCGACGCTGGGGGTCAGCCCCAGCATTTT. Translation gives CASSDAGGQPQHF.

This clonotype was detected only a few times. A read error may be the cause here, since a much bigger clone is one base away. The chain uses TRBV30 and TRBJ2-2; D unclear. This CDR3 spans 14 amino acids. Germline V CDR1 and CDR2: GTSNPN, SVGIG (reference sequence). The CDR3 DNA follows: TGTGCCCGGAGTGCCAGAATCTCCACCGGGGAGCTGTTTTTT. Residues: CARSARISTGELFF.

The chain uses TRBV9 and TRBJ2-7, with TRBD2 matching over 8 bases. V shed 0 bases, J shed 2 bases, and the junction held 4 bases outside the gene matches. The CDR3 runs 15 residues. The germline gives CDR1 SGDLS, CDR2 YYNGEE. CDR3 coding DNA: TGTGCCAGCAGCGTAGGTAGCGGGGCTACCTACGAGCAGTACTTC. It specifies CASSVGSGATYEQYF.

This clonotype was observed a handful of times. V is TRBV10-3 and J is TRBJ2-5; 8 positions agree with TRBD1. Trimming cost V 6 bases and J 2 bases; bases outside gene matches: 5. Germline values: CDR1 ENHRY, CDR2 SYGVKD. This CDR3 contains 14 residues. This CDR3 reads CAISPGQAQETQYF. The CDR3 nucleotides are TGTGCCATCAGCCCGGGACAGGCACAAGAGACCCAGTACTTC.

This clonotype was seen at least ten times. This chain uses TRBV30 with TRBJ1-1; D remains unclear. Germline lookup yields CDR1 GTSNPN and CDR2 SVGIG (reference sequence). V lost 0 bases to trimming and J lost 0 bases, with 11 bases between them. This CDR3 has 15 amino acids. This CDR3 is CAWSVASLVNTEAFF. As DNA, the CDR3 is TGTGCCTGGAGTGTAGCAAGTCTAGTGAACACTGAAGCTTTCTTT. The full variable domain, rest sourced from reference TRBV30 and TRBJ1-1, is SQTIHQWPATLVQPVGSPLSLECTVEGTSNPNLYWYRQAAGRGLQLLFYSVGIGQISSEVPQNLSASRPQDRQFILSSKKLLLSDSGFYLCAWSVASLVNTEAFFGQGTRLTVV.

This clonotype was detected many times. J is TRBJ2-3 and V is TRBV11-2, with TRBD2 identical over 8 bases. Germline values: CDR1 SGHAT, CDR2 FQNNGV. The CDR3 length is 11 residues. With V trimmed by 8 bases and J by 10 bases, 5 bases remained unmatched. The CDR3 loop is CASYSGEAQYF. For the CDR3, the DNA is TGTGCCAGCTATAGCGGGGAAGCGCAGTATTTT.

The chain has TRBV24-1 and TRBJ2-3, with D unclear. CDR1 and CDR2 (germline): KGHDR, SFDVKD. There are 15 residues in the CDR3. Between the trimmed V and J ends, which lost 0 bases and 3 bases, there was a span of 9 bases. CDR3 region: CATSDLTPDTDTQYF. CDR3 coding DNA: TGTGCCACCAGTGATTTGACGCCAGATACAGATACGCAGTATTTT.

This clonotype was counted at least ten times. The chain employs TRBV20-1 and TRBJ2-7; D is ambiguous. The V and J ends lost 3 bases and 6 bases respectively, with 9 bases between them. CDR3 length: 11 amino acids. Germline-derived CDR1 and CDR2 are DFQATT and SNEGSKA (reference sequence). The CDR3 spells CSARSSREQYF. For the CDR3, the DNA is TGCAGTGCTAGGAGTTCGCGCGAGCAGTACTTC.

This clonotype has a handful of counts. This CDR3 is CASSSLGGAYNEQFF. For the CDR3, the DNA is TGTGCCAGCAGTTCCCTAGGGGGAGCCTACAATGAGCAGTTCTTC. The chain joins TRBV6-9 to TRBJ2-1, with D perhaps TRBD1 (6 bases). The CDR3 extends over 15 amino acids. Germline V lookup: CDR1 MNHGY, CDR2 SVAAGI. The V end was cut by 4 bases, the J end by 2 bases, with 12 bases between.

Ten or more counts support this clonotype. V and J are TRBV6-5 and TRBJ2-7; D remains ambiguous. The CDR3 has 13 amino acids. Germline CDR1 MNHEY, CDR2 SVGAGI. V was clipped by 0 bases and J by 5 bases, with 8 bases between them. This CDR3 reads CASSYSKGNEQYF. CDR3 coding DNA: TGTGCCAGCAGTTACTCGAAAGGAAACGAGCAGTACTTC.

This clonotype was detected many times. The chain has TRBV9 and TRBJ2-3, with a weak D call TRBD2 (6 bases). Between the trimmed V and J ends, which lost 0 bases and 5 bases, there was a span of 13 bases. CDR3 length: 15 amino acids. Germline CDR1 SGDLS, CDR2 YYNGEE. CDR3 sequence (DNA): TGTGCCAGCAGCGTAGTAACTAGCTTGGGAGATACGCAGTATTTT. Protein: CASSVVTSLGDTQYF.

Ten or more counts support this clonotype. The chain recombines TRBV20-1 with TRBJ1-5; TRBD1 aligns across 9 bases. This CDR3 spans 17 amino acids. Germline CDR1 reads DFQATT; CDR2 reads SNEGSKA (reference sequence). V trimming: 5 bases; J trimming: 1 base; junction bases outside the gene matches: 12. In DNA form, the CDR3 reads TGCAGTGCTCAAACGTGGACAGGGGTGAAGAGCAATCAGCCCCAGCATTTT. It specifies CSAQTWTGVKSNQPQHF.

This clonotype showed up many times. Here the CDR3 DNA reads TGTGCCAGCGGCCGACTAGCGGGGGTGAAGACGAGCACAGATACGCAGTATTTT. This sequence encodes CASGRLAGVKTSTDTQYF. V gene TRBV6-1 combines with J gene TRBJ2-3; 12 bases align to TRBD2. The CDR3 has 18 residues. CDR1 MNHNS and CDR2 SASEGT come from the germline V gene. V trimming: 8 bases; J trimming: 0 bases; junction bases outside the gene matches: 12.

This clonotype was seen only once. V is TRBV28 and J is TRBJ1-4; 7 bases are shared with TRBD1. J gave up 3 bases and V 6 bases, and 7 bases lay outside the gene matches. The length of the CDR3 is 15 residues. Germline lookup yields CDR1 MDHEN and CDR2 SYDVKM. CDR3 region: CASSPSTGSNEKLFF. CDR3 DNA sequence: TGTGCCAGCAGCCCTTCGACAGGGTCTAATGAAAAACTGTTTTTT.

The rearrangement links TRBV3-1 to TRBJ2-6; no reliable D call. CDR3 length equals 15 residues. V was clipped by 1 base and J by 8 bases, with 12 bases between them. Per germline, CDR1 LGHDT and CDR2 YNNKEL (reference sequence). The CDR3 DNA follows: TGTGCCAGCAGCCAAGGATCGCACTTGACCAACGTCCTGACTTTC. As protein: CASSQGSHLTNVLTF.

This clonotype was picked up a small number of times. A read error may explain this, as a much larger clone is one base away. The chain uses TRBV20-1 and TRBJ2-5, with D hard to call. Germline CDR1 and CDR2: DFQATT and SNEGSKA (reference sequence). CDR3 size: 12 residues. The V end lost 3 bases, the J end lost 7 bases, and 12 bases lay between the germline ends. The CDR3 sequence: CSASLGQLTQYF. CDR3 coding DNA: TGCAGTGCTAGTCTCGGCCAACTGACCCAGTACTTC.

On this clonotype: This may stem from a read error, because a much larger clone lies one nucleotide away. The V and J genes are TRBV5-6 and TRBJ2-7, with D possibly TRBD2 on 5 matching bases. The CDR3 runs 16 residues. Germline V lookup: CDR1 SGHDT, CDR2 YYEEEE. V was trimmed by 0 bases and J by 0 bases, leaving 13 bases between them. The CDR3 DNA sequence: TGTGCCAGCAGCTTGGAACTAGTGGCTAGCTCCTACGAGCAGTACTTC. Amino acids: CASSLELVASSYEQYF.